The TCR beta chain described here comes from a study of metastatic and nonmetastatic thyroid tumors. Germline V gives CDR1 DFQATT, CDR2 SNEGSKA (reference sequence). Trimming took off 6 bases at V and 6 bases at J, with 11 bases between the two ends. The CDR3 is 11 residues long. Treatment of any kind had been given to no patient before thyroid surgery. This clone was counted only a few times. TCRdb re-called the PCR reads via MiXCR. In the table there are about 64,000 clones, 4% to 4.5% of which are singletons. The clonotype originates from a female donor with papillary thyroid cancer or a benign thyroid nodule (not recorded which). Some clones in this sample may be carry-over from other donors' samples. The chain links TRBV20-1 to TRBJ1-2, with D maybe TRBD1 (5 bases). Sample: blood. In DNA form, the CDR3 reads TGCAGTGCAACAGGACTCCATGGCTACACCTTC. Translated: CSATGLHGYTF.